These 16 T cell receptor beta chains came from one sample sequenced in a study of post-analysis software for immune sequencing data. Study outcomes and limitations: Compared with controls, patients had more of five or six TRBV segments, including TRBV5-6, TRBV5-1 and TRBV20-1.

Unique molecular identifiers were present in the TCR beta cDNA libraries. TCRdb recomputed calls from the PCR reads with MiXCR, one row per CDR3 protein. The table includes about 540,000 distinct CDR3 sequences, 30% to 40% detected once. Antigen specificity for these receptors is unknown. Sample: blood. These receptors originate from a girl aged 2-17 years with multiple sclerosis.

The chain recombines TRBV12-3 or TRBV12-4 with TRBJ1-4; 10 positions agree with TRBD1. The CDR3 covers 14 residues. The junction had 4 bases not matched to a gene; V was cut back by 5 bases and J by 7 bases. The CDR3 coding sequence is TGTGCCAGCAGTAGGACAGGGGGAGGTGAAAAACTGTTTTTT. It is translated as CASSRTGGGEKLFF.

This clonotype has only a few counts. The V and J genes are TRBV4-1 and TRBJ1-2, with 10 bases that match TRBD1. CDR1 and CDR2 from the germline V gene are MGHRA and YSYEKL. After removal of 5 bases from V and 3 bases from J, the junction contained 6 bases not matched to a gene. This CDR3 is built from 15 residues. In nucleotides, the CDR3 is TGCGCCAGCAGCGCCGGGACAGGGGCCCACTATGGCTACACCTTC. Its translation: CASSAGTGAHYGYTF.

The chain has TRBV10-3 and TRBJ1-2; 7 bases are a match to TRBD1. Per the germline V gene, CDR1 is ENHRY and CDR2 is SYGVKD. Losses at the gene ends were 8 bases for V and 5 bases for J; bases not matched to a gene: 5. This CDR3 is built from 12 residues. Here the CDR3 DNA reads TGTGCCATCGGGACAGCGAATTATGGCTACACCTTC. Translation gives CAIGTANYGYTF.

The chain employs TRBV6-6 and TRBJ2-1, with TRBD1 identical over 7 bases. V dropped 6 bases and J dropped 10; count of bases not matched to a gene: 6. The CDR3 length is 12 residues. Germline V gene data show CDR1 as MNHNY and CDR2 as SVGAGI (reference sequence). The CDR3 DNA follows: TGTGCCAGCAGCCAGGGGGTAGGCGAGCAGTTCTTC. Translated, it gives CASSQGVGEQFF.

J is TRBJ2-7 and V is TRBV7-2, with 10 bases fitting TRBD2. The J call may be wrong; the DNA end is better matched by TRBJ2-5. Germline V gene data show CDR1 as SGHTA and CDR2 as FQGNSA. This CDR3 is built from 15 residues. CDR3 amino acids: CASRQSGGGHQTQYF. The CDR3 nucleotides are TGTGCCAGCAGACAAAGCGGGGGGGGACACCAGACCCAGTACTTC.

This chain connects TRBV7-2 to TRBJ2-5, with 12 positions matching TRBD1. There are 15 residues in the CDR3. Losses at the gene ends were 1 base for V and 7 bases for J; bases not matched to a gene: 4. Germline V lookup: CDR1 SGHTA, CDR2 FQGNSA. Here the CDR3 reads CASSLGDRGRGTQYF. For the CDR3, the DNA is TGTGCCAGCAGCTTAGGGGACAGGGGGCGGGGGACCCAGTACTTC.

A note on this clonotype: A junction boundary mismatches the germline segment, possibly from a read error. J is TRBJ2-3 and V is TRBV5-1; the D is unclear. There are 13 residues in the CDR3. Germline CDR1 SGHRS, CDR2 YFSETQ. CDR3 sequence (DNA): TGCGCCAGCAGCTTGTTAGAAGCAGATACGCGGTATTTT. Translation gives CASSLLEADTRYF. Using reference TRBV5-1 and TRBJ2-3 for the parts outside the CDR3, the full variable domain is KAGVTQTPRYLIKTRGQQVTLSCSPISGHRSVSWYQQTPGQGLQFLFEYFSETQRNKGNFPGRFSGRQFSNSRSEMNVSTLELGDSALYLCASSLLEADTRYFGPGTRLTVL.

The chain uses TRBV7-2 and TRBJ1-2; no reliable D call. The CDR3 runs 14 residues. Germline CDR1 reads SGHTA; CDR2 reads FQGNSA. Trimming took 1 base from V and 4 from J, leaving 10 bases between them. The CDR3 protein is CASSLGDPSYGYTF. The CDR3 region has the DNA TGTGCCAGCAGCTTAGGGGATCCGTCCTATGGCTACACCTTC.

The rearrangement links TRBV10-3 to TRBJ2-3, with a tentative D call TRBD2 (5 bases). This CDR3 is built from 16 residues. CDR1 and CDR2 from the germline V gene are ENHRY and SYGVKD. V lost 7 bases to trimming and J lost 0 bases, with 17 bases between them. As DNA, the CDR3 is TGTGCCATCAAAGGGTCTGGCAGGACTAGCACAGATACGCAGTATTTT. It is translated as CAIKGSGRTSTDTQYF.

The V gene is TRBV6-1, the J gene TRBJ1-5; D unclear. Trimming removed 9 bases at V and 4 bases at J, with 25 bases between. The germline V gene has CDR1 MNHNS and CDR2 SASEGT. This CDR3 region has 17 residues. DNA of the CDR3: TGTGCCAGTCTATACCCCTCTTGGGGTGTAAGGAATCAGCCCCAGCATTTT. Translated: CASLYPSWGVRNQPQHF.

The genes are TRBV6-2 or TRBV6-3 and TRBJ1-1, with a weak D call TRBD1 (6 bases). Germline assignment: CDR1 MNHEY and CDR2 SVGEGT. V was trimmed by 6 bases and J by 6 bases, leaving 14 bases between them. CDR3 size: 13 residues. The CDR3 nucleotides are TGTGCCAGCAGGGAACAGGGAGGGTCTGAAGCTTTCTTT. Amino acid sequence: CASREQGGSEAFF.

This chain connects TRBV6-5 to TRBJ2-7; 10 nucleotides line up with TRBD1. CDR3 size: 15 residues. J was trimmed by 4 bases and V by 3 bases; bases with no gene match: 6. CDR1 MNHEY and CDR2 SVGAGI come from the germline V gene. The CDR3 region has the DNA TGTGCCAGCAGTTATAGGGGACAGGGGTTGTACGAGCAGTACTTC. The encoded protein is CASSYRGQGLYEQYF.

This clonotype was observed a handful of times. The V gene is TRBV12-3 or TRBV12-4, the J gene TRBJ1-1; 7 nucleotides align to TRBD1. The CDR3 extends over 13 amino acids. The junction had 7 bases not matched to a gene; V was cut back by 10 bases and J by 2 bases. CDR3 sequence: CATADRSNTEAFF. The CDR3 DNA reads TGTGCCACCGCGGACAGGTCTAACACTGAAGCTTTCTTT.

There are a few counts of this clonotype. At one of its ends the junction is not consistent with the germline gene, which may arise from a read error. This chain uses TRBV12-3 or TRBV12-4 with TRBJ1-2, with D possibly TRBD1 on 5 matching bases. The CDR3 runs 15 residues. Here the CDR3 reads CASSPRGAASYGYTF. CDR3 coding DNA: TGTGCCAGCAGCCCACGAGGGGCCGCGAGTTATGGCTACACCTTT.

The chain has TRBV20-1 and TRBJ1-4; D is possibly TRBD1 (6 bases). This CDR3 region has 17 residues. Per the germline V gene, CDR1 is DFQATT and CDR2 is SNEGSKA (reference sequence). The V and J ends lost 5 bases and 0 bases respectively, with 19 bases between them. DNA for the CDR3: TGCAGTGCTTTACCCTACGGACAGACTCCAACTAATGAAAAACTGTTTTTT. Amino acid sequence: CSALPYGQTPTNEKLFF.

The chain carries TRBV28 and TRBJ2-7, with D perhaps being TRBD1 or TRBD2 (7 bases each). The J call may be mistaken, given a closer DNA end match to TRBJ2-5. Germline-derived CDR1 and CDR2 are MDHEN and SYDVKM. This CDR3 has 13 amino acids. The DNA of the CDR3 is TGTGCCAGCATTACTCCAGGGGGGGGGACCCAGTACTTC. This sequence encodes CASITPGGGTQYF.